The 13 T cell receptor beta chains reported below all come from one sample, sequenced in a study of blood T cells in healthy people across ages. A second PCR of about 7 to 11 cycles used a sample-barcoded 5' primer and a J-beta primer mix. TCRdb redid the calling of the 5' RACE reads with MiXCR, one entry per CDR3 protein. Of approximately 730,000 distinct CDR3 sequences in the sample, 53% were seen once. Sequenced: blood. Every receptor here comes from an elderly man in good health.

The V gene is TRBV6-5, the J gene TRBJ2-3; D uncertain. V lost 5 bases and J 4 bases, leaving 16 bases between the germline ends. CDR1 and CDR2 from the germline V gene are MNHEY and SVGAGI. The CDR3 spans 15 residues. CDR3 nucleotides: TGTGCCAGCAGTATCCGGATAGCATCCGCAGATACGCAGTATTTT. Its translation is CASSIRIASADTQYF.

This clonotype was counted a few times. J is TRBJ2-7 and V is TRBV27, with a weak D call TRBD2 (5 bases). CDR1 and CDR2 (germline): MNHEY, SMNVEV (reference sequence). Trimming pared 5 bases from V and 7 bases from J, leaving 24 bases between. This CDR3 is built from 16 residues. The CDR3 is CASSPRIRGGLKEQYF. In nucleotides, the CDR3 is TGTGCCAGCAGTCCGCGGATCCGGGGTGGCTTGAAAGAGCAGTACTTC.

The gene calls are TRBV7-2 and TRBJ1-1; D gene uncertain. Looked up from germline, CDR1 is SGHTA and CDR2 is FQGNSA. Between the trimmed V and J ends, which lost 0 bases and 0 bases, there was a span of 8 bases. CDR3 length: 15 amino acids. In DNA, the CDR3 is TGTGCCAGCAGCTTAGCGGGCACGATGAACACTGAAGCTTTCTTT. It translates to CASSLAGTMNTEAFF.

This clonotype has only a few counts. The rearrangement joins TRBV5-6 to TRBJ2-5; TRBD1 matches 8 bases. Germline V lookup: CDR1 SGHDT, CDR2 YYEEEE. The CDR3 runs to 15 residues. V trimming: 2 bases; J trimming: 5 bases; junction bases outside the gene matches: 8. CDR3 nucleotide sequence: TGTGCCAGCAGCTTTAAGGACAGGGACAGGGAGACCCAGTACTTC. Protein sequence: CASSFKDRDRETQYF.

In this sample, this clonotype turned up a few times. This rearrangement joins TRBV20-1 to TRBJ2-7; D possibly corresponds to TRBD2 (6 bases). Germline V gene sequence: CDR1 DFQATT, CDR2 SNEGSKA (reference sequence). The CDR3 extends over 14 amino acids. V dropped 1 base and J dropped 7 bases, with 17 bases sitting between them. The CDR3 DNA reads TGCAGTGCTAGAGGGCCGGGGAGGAATGAAGAGCAGTACTTC. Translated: CSARGPGRNEEQYF.

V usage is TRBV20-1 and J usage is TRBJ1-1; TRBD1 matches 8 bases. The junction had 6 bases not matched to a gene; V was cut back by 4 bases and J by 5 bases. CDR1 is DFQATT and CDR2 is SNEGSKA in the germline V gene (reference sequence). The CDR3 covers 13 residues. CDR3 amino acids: CSAKPGGDTEAFF. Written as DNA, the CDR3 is TGCAGTGCTAAGCCAGGGGGCGATACTGAAGCTTTCTTT.

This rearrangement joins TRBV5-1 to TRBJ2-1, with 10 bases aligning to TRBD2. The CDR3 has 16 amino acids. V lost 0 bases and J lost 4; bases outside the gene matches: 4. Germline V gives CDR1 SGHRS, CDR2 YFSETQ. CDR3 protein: CASSLELAGVYNEQFF. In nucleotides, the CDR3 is TGCGCCAGCAGCTTGGAGCTAGCGGGGGTATACAATGAGCAGTTCTTC.

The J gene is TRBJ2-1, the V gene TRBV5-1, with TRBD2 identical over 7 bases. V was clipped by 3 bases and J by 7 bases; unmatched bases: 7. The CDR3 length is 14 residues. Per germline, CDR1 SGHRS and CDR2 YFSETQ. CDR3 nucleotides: TGCGCCAGCAGCTGGGGCGGGGGTGGAAATGAGCAGTTCTTC. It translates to CASSWGGGGNEQFF.

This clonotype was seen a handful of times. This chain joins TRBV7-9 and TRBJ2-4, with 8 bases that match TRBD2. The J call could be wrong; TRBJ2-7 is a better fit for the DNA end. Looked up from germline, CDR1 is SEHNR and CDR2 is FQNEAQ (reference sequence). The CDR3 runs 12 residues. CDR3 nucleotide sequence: TGTGCCAGCAACGGGGGGGGCTACGAGCAGTACTTC. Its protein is CASNGGGYEQYF.

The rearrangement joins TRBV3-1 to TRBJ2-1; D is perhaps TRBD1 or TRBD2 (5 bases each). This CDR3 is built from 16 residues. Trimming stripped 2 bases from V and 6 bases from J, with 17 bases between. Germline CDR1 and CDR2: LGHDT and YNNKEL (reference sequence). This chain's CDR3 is CASSQKLSGTSNEQFF. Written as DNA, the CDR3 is TGTGCCAGCAGCCAAAAACTTTCCGGGACGAGCAATGAGCAGTTCTTC.

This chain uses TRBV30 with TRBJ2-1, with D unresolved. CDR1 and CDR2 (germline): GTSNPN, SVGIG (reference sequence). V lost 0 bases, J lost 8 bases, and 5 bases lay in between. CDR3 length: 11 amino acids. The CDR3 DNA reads TGTGCCTGGAGTGTACGGGATGAGCAGTTCTTC. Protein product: CAWSVRDEQFF. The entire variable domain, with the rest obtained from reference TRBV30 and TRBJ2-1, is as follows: SQTIHQWPATLVQPVGSPLSLECTVEGTSNPNLYWYRQAAGRGLQLLFYSVGIGQISSEVPQNLSASRPQDRQFILSSKKLLLSDSGFYLCAWSVRDEQFFGPGTRLTVL.

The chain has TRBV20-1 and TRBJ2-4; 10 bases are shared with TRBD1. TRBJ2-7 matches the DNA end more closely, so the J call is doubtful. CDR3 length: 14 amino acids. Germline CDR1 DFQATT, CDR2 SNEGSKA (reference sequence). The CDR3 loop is CSARLDRGLYEQYF. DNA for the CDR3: TGCAGTGCTAGATTAGACAGGGGGCTGTACGAGCAGTACTTC.

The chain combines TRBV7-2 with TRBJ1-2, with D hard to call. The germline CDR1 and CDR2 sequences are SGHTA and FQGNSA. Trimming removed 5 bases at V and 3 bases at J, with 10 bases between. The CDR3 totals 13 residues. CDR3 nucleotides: TGTGCCAGCAGCAGGGTTTTGGACTATGGCTACACCTTC. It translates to CASSRVLDYGYTF.